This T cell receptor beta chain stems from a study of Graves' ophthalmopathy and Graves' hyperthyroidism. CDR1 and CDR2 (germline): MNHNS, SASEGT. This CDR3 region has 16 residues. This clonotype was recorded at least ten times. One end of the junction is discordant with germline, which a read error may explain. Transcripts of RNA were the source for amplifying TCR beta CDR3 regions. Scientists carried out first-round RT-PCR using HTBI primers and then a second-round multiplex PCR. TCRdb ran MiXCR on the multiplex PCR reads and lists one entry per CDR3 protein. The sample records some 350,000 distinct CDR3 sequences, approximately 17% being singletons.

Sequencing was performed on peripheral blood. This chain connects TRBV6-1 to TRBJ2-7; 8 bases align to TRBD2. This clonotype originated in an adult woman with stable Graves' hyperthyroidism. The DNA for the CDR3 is TGTGTCAGCACCGGGGGGGGGGCGGCCAGCTCCTACGAGCAGTACTTC. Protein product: CVSTGGGAASSYEQYF.